The 8 T cell receptor beta chains reported below all come from one sample, sequenced in a study of T cells expressing NK-cell markers. Reanalyzing the 5' RACE reads, TCRdb keeps one entry per CDR3 protein, without DNA. In all, the sample yields fewer than 40,000 distinct CDR3 sequences. The sequencing sample was made of blood T cells: a sorted CD56 or NKG2C T cell subset, CD4+ or CD8+ T cells, or bulk PBMC T cells (not recorded which). The receptors originated from a woman between 18 and 70 years old in good health.

This chain connects TRBV15 to TRBJ2-1. The CDR3 sequence is 15 residues long. Germline lookup yields CDR1 LNHNV and CDR2 YYDKDF (reference sequence). The CDR3 loop is CATSRDPLGHWEQFF.

CDR3 amino acids: CSARTTSGKYYEQYF. This sequence joins TRBV20-1 and TRBJ2-7. Germline values: CDR1 DFQATT, CDR2 SNEGSKA (reference sequence). CDR3 size: 15 residues.

V is TRBV2 and J is TRBJ2-4. The length of the CDR3 is 12 residues. Germline V gene data show CDR1 as SNHLY and CDR2 as FYNNEI. The CDR3 sequence is CASSARFDIQYF.

The rearrangement joins TRBV3-1 to TRBJ2-1; lacking DNA, the TRBD2 call made by TCRdb goes unchecked. There are 16 residues in the CDR3. Germline CDR1 is LGHDT and CDR2 is YNNKEL (reference sequence). CDR3 sequence: CASSQEWEIPYNEQFF.

The rearrangement joins TRBV6-1 to TRBJ2-1; TCRdb selects TRBD1, and the lack of DNA leaves this call unchecked. In germline, CDR1 is MNHNS, CDR2 SASEGT. There are 15 residues in the CDR3. The CDR3: CASRTRQGSYNEQFF.

V and J are TRBV14 and TRBJ2-7; lacking DNA, the TRBD1 call made by TCRdb goes unchecked. The germline CDR1 and CDR2 sequences are SGHDN and FVKESK. This CDR3 has 15 residues. The CDR3 reads CASSPPGADFYEQYF.

The V call is TRBV12-3 or TRBV12-4, the J call TRBJ1-5. This CDR3 region has 15 residues. CDR3 amino acids: CASSLAGSAYQPQHF.

The gene calls are TRBV29-1 and TRBJ2-1; absent DNA, TCRdb's TRBD1 call cannot be checked. The germline V gene has CDR1 SQVTM and CDR2 ANQGSEA. The CDR3 is 14 residues long. The CDR3 here is CSVDVRGEYNEQFF.